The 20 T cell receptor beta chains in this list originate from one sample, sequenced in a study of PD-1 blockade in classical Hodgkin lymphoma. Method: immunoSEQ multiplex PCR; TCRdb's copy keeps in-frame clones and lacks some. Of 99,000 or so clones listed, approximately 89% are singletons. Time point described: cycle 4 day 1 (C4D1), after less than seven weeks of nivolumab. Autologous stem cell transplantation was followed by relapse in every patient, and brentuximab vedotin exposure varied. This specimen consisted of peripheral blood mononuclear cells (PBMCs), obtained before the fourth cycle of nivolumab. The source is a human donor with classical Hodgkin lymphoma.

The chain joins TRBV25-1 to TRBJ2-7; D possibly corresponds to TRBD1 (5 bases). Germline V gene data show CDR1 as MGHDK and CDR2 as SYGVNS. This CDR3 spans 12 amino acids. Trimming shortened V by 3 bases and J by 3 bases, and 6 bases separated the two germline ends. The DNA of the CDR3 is TGTGCCAGCAGTGATCAGGGCTACGAGCAGTACTTC. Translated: CASSDQGYEQYF.

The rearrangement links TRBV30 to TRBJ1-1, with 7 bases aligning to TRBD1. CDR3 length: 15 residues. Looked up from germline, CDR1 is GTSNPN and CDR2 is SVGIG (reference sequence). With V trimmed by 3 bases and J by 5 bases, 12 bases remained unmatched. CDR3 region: CAWRVSTGILTEAFF. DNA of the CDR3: TGTGCCTGGAGGGTTTCGACAGGGATATTGACTGAAGCTTTCTTT.

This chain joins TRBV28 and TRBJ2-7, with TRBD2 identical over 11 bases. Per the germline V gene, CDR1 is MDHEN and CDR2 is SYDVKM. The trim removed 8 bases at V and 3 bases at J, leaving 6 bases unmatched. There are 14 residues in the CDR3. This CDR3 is CASGILAGVYEQYF. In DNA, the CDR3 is TGTGCCAGCGGGATACTAGCGGGAGTCTACGAGCAGTACTTC.

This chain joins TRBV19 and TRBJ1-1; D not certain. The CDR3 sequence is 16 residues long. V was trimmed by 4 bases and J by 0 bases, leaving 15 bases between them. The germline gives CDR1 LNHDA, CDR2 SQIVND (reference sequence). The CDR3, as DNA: TGTGCCAGTAGTACCAGATACAGTGGGGTGAACACTGAAGCTTTCTTT. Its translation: CASSTRYSGVNTEAFF.

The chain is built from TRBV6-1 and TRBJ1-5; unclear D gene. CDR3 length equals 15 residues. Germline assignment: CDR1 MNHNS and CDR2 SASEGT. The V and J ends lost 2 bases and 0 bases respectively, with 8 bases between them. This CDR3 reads CASSELPSSNQPQHF. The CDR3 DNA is TGTGCCAGCAGTGAATTGCCTTCTAGCAATCAGCCCCAGCATTTT.

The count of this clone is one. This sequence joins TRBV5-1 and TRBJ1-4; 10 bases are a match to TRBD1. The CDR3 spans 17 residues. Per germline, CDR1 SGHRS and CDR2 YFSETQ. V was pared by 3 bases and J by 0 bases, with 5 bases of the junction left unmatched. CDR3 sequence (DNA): TGCGCCAGCAGCTCCCGGGACAGGGGAACAACTAATGAAAAACTGTTTTTT. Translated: CASSSRDRGTTNEKLFF. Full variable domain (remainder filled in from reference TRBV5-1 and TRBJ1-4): KAGVTQTPRYLIKTRGQQVTLSCSPISGHRSVSWYQQTPGQGLQFLFEYFSETQRNKGNFPGRFSGRQFSNSRSEMNVSTLELGDSALYLCASSSRDRGTTNEKLFFGSGTQLSVL.

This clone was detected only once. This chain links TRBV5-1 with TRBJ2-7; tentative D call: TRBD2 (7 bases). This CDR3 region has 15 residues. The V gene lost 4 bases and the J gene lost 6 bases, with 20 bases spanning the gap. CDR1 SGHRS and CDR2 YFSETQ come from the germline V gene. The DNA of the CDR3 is TGCGCCAGCAGCCTTCAGGAGGGGGAGGGCCTCGAGCAGTACTTC. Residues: CASSLQEGEGLEQYF.

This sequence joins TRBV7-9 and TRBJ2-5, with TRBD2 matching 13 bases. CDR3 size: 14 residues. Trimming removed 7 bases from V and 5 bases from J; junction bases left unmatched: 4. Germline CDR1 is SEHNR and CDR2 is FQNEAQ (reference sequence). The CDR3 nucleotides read TGTGCCAGCACGACTAGCGGGAGGCTGGAGACCCAGTACTTC. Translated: CASTTSGRLETQYF.

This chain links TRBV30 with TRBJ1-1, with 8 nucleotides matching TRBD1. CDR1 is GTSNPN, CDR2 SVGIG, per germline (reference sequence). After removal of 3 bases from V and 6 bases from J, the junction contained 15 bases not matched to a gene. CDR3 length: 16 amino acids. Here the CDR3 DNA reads TGTGCCTGGAGCGGGGTAGGGCGGGACAGGCATCCTGAAGCTTTCTTT. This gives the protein CAWSGVGRDRHPEAFF.

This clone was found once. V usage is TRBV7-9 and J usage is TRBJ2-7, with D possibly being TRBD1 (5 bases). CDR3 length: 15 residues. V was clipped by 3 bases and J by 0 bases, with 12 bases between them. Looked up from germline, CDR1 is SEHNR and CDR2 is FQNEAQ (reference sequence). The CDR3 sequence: CASSFTVDSSYEQYF. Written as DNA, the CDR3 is TGTGCCAGCAGCTTTACGGTTGACAGCTCCTACGAGCAGTACTTC.

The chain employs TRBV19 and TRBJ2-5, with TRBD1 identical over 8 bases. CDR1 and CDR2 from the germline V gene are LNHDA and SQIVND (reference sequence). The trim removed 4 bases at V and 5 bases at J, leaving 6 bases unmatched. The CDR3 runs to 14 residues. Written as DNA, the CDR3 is TGTGCCAGTAGTACGGGGACAGGAGGGGAGACCCAGTACTTC. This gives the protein CASSTGTGGETQYF. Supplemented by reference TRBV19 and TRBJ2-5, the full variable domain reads DGGITQSPKYLFRKEGQNVTLSCEQNLNHDAMYWYRQDPGQGLRLIYYSQIVNDFQKGDIAEGYSVSREKKESFPLTVTSAQKNPTAFYLCASSTGTGGETQYFGPGTRLLVL.

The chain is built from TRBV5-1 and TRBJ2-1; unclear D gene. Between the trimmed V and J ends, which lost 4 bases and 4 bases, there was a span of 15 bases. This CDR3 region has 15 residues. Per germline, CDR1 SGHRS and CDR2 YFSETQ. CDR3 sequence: CASSAGRGLYNEQFF. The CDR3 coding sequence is TGCGCCAGCAGCGCAGGTAGAGGCCTATACAATGAGCAGTTCTTC.

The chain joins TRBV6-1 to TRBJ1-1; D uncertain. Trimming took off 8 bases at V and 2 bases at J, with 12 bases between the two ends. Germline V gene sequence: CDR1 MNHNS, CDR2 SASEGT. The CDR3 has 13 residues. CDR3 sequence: CASFFTRNTEAFF. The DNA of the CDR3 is TGTGCCAGCTTCTTTACTAGAAACACTGAAGCTTTCTTT.

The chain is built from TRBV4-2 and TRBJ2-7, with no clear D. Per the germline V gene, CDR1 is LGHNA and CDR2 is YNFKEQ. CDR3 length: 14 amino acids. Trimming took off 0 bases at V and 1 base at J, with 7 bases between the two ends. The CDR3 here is CASSQEFSSYEQYF. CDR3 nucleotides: TGTGCCAGCAGCCAAGAATTTTCGTCCTACGAGCAGTACTTC.

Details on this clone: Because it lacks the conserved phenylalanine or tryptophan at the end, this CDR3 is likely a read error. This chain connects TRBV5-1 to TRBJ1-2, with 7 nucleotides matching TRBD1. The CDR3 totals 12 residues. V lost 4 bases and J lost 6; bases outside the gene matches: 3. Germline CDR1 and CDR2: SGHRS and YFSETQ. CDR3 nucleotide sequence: TGCGCCAGCAGCCCAGGACAGGATGGCTACACCTCC. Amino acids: CASSPGQDGYTS.

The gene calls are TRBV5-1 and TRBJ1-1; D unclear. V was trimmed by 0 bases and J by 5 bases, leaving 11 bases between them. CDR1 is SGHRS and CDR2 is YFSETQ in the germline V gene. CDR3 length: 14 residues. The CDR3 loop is CASSLEYGGTEAFF. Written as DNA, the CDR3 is TGCGCCAGCAGCTTGGAATATGGTGGGACTGAAGCTTTCTTT. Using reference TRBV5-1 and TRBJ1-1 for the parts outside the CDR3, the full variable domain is KAGVTQTPRYLIKTRGQQVTLSCSPISGHRSVSWYQQTPGQGLQFLFEYFSETQRNKGNFPGRFSGRQFSNSRSEMNVSTLELGDSALYLCASSLEYGGTEAFFGQGTRLTVV.

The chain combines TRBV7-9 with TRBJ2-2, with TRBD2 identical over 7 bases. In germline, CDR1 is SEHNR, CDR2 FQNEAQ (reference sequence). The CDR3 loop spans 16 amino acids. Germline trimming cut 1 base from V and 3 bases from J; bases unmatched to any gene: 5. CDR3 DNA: TGTGCCAGCAGCTTAGGTATGGCGGGAGACACCGGGGAGCTGTTTTTT. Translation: CASSLGMAGDTGELFF. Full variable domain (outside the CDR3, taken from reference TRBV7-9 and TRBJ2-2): DTGVSQNPRHKITKRGQNVTFRCDPISEHNRLYWYRQTLGQGPEFLTYFQNEAQLEKSRLLSDRFSAERPKGSFSTLEIQRTEQGDSAMYLCASSLGMAGDTGELFFGEGSRLTVL.

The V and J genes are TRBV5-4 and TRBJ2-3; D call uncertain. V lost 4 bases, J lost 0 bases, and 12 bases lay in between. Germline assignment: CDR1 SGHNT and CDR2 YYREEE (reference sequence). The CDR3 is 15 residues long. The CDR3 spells CASSPETFSTDTQYF. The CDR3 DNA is TGTGCCAGCAGCCCAGAAACCTTCAGCACAGATACGCAGTATTTT.

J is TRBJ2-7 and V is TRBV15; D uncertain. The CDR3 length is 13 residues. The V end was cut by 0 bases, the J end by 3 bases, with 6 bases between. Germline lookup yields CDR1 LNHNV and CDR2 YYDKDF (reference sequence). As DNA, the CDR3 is TGTGCCACCAGCAGAGACCCTTACTACGAGCAGTACTTC. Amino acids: CATSRDPYYEQYF.

The CDR3 DNA reads as TGTGCCAGCAGTTACAGGGAGACCTACGAGCAGTACTTC. This encodes CASSYRETYEQYF. The chain couples TRBV27 to TRBJ2-7; D is perhaps TRBD1 (6 bases). CDR1 is MNHEY, CDR2 SMNVEV, per germline (reference sequence). The CDR3 has 13 residues. Trimming took off 4 bases at V and 2 bases at J, with 9 bases between the two ends.